The TCR beta chain described here comes from a study of cytomegalovirus exposure and HLA in healthy donors. Study results and caveats: One variant, a missense change in DCLRE1C, was linked in a later analysis to TCR beta V- and J-gene trimming.

V lost 5 bases, J lost 5 bases, and 12 bases lay in between. The germline CDR1 and CDR2 sequences are SNHLY and FYNNEI. The CDR3 length is 13 residues. Note on this clone: Its antigen is not identified.

Both 60 Vbeta primers and 13 Jbeta primers went into the PCR. Some clones are missing from TCRdb's copy, which holds only in-frame ones; the method was immunoSEQ multiplex PCR. The table lists fewer than 200,000 clones, approximately 84% of them singletons. Sequencing used PBMCs. The receptor was derived from a female donor in good health and CMV-seronegative. This sequence joins TRBV2 and TRBJ2-5; D perhaps matches TRBD2 (6 bases). The CDR3 here is CASSRGLMETQYF. The CDR3 region has the DNA TGTGCCAGCAGTAGGGGACTCATGGAGACCCAGTACTTC.